This T cell receptor beta chain was identified in a study of blood T cells in healthy people across ages. A sample-barcoded 5' primer and a J-beta primer mix were used in a second PCR of about 6 to 12 cycles. MiXCR, run by TCRdb on the 5' RACE reads, gives a single entry per CDR3 protein. The sample lists 750,000 to 950,000 distinct CDR3 sequences, 25% to 35% occurring once. CDR3 size: 13 residues. Germline V gene lookup returns CDR1 DFQATT and CDR2 SNEGSKA (reference sequence). The V end was cut by 5 bases, the J end by 4 bases, with 14 bases between. The same specimen was also included in a second study, on T cells of mothers and their children. From that study: The donors comprised a handful of children and their three healthy Caucasian mothers.

The material sequenced was blood. The sequence derives from a woman between 35 and 50 years old in good health. The rearrangement joins TRBV20-1 to TRBJ2-5; D is perhaps TRBD1 (5 bases). The CDR3 protein is CSAGFGRGETQYF. CDR3 bases: TGCAGTGCTGGCTTCGGTAGGGGAGAGACCCAGTACTTC.